This TCR beta chain stems from a study of T cells after yellow fever vaccination. The CDR3 sequence is 15 residues long. Germline CDR1 reads MDHEN; CDR2 reads SYDVKM. V lost 3 bases and J 1 base, leaving 11 bases between the germline ends. This clonotype occurred a few times. The target antigen is unknown. Template switching with 5'RACE generated the TCR cDNA and added a universal primer site and UMIs. TCRdb redid the calling of the 5' RACE reads with MiXCR, one entry per CDR3 protein. The sample comprises roughly 300,000 distinct CDR3 sequences, roughly 8% of which are singletons, and under 20% rests with the top ten. Findings and caveats of the study: Abundant clonotypes from the bulk population could get into FACS-sorted repertoires as contaminants. A faster peak, day 5 versus 15, was reached by the weaker secondary response.

The V call is TRBV28, the J call TRBJ2-3; D unresolved. The sequence was obtained from a young man who received the YFV17D yellow fever vaccine. Here the sequenced sample was PBMCs, taken about 49 days after the first yellow fever vaccination. CDR3 in DNA: TGTGCCAGCAGTTTCAACAACCCCCGCACAGATACGCAGTATTTT. It codes for CASSFNNPRTDTQYF.